The 9 T cell receptor beta chains below were found in one sample sequenced in a study of T cell responses to AZD1222 COVID-19 vaccine. Profiled with immunoSEQ multiplex PCR; TCRdb holds only in-frame clones, not every one. The repertoire includes 130,000 or so clones, over 90% of them detected once, and roughly 5.4% sits in the top ten. Sequenced material: peripheral blood, taken on day 0 of AZD1222 vaccination. These receptors were taken from an adult in good health.

The J gene is TRBJ1-4, the V gene TRBV5-8, with TRBD1 identical over 8 bases. Germline V gene lookup returns CDR1 SGHTS and CDR2 YDEGEE. The CDR3 is 15 amino acids. V trimming: 4 bases; J trimming: 4 bases; junction bases outside the gene matches: 6. The CDR3 DNA reads TGTGCCAGCAGCCCCCGGACAGGGCGTAATGAAAAACTGTTTTTT. Translation gives CASSPRTGRNEKLFF. The whole variable domain, remainder taken from reference TRBV5-8 and TRBJ1-4, is EAGVTQSPTHLIKTRGQQATLRCSPISGHTSVYWYQQALGLGLQFLLWYDEGEERNRGNFPPRFSGRQFPNYSSELNVNALELEDSALYLCASSPRTGRNEKLFFGSGTQLSVL.

This chain joins TRBV2 and TRBJ1-2; TRBD1 agrees at 12 bases. V was clipped by 7 bases and J by 4 bases; unmatched bases: 4. CDR1 is SNHLY, CDR2 FYNNEI, per germline. This CDR3 is 14 amino acids long. Here the CDR3 DNA reads TGTGCCAGCATGTTGGGACAGGGGGCCTATGGCTACACCTTC. This translates into CASMLGQGAYGYTF.

The V and J genes are TRBV14 and TRBJ1-1, with D possibly TRBD1 on 5 matching bases. CDR1 SGHDN and CDR2 FVKESK come from the germline V gene. The CDR3 spans 15 residues. V lost 4 bases and J lost 4, with 16 bases in between. This CDR3 is CASSPVKGRSTEAFF. The CDR3 DNA reads TGTGCCAGCAGCCCCGTGAAGGGGCGAAGCACTGAAGCTTTCTTT.

The rearrangement joins TRBV30 to TRBJ1-6; maybe TRBD1 (5 bases). Looked up from germline, CDR1 is GTSNPN and CDR2 is SVGIG (reference sequence). This CDR3 is built from 17 residues. Trimming removed 2 bases from V and 0 bases from J, with 14 bases in between. DNA for the CDR3: TGTGCCTGGAGTTGGGTGCAGGGTATCTCCTATAATTCACCCCTCCACTTT. It is translated as CAWSWVQGISYNSPLHF.

The rearrangement uses TRBV7-2 and TRBJ2-1; the match to TRBD2 covers 8 bases. The germline V gene encodes CDR1 SGHTA and CDR2 FQGNSA. The CDR3 spans 15 residues. V lost 5 bases, J lost 9 bases, and 12 bases stayed unmatched. The CDR3: CASSPLRVAGFEQFF. CDR3 DNA: TGTGCCAGCAGCCCCTTACGGGTAGCGGGATTTGAGCAGTTCTTC. The full variable domain, its missing parts supplied by reference TRBV7-2 and TRBJ2-1, is GAGVSQSPSNKVTEKGKDVELRCDPISGHTALYWYRQSLGQGLEFLIYFQGNSAPDKSGLPSDRFSAERTGGSVSTLTIQRTQQEDSAVYLCASSPLRVAGFEQFFGPGTRLTVL.

The J gene is TRBJ2-1, the V gene TRBV29-1; the D gene is possibly TRBD2 (7 bases). Trimming shortened V by 0 bases and J by 3 bases, and 15 bases separated the two germline ends. Germline assignment: CDR1 SQVTM and CDR2 ANQGSEA. This CDR3 is 16 amino acids long. The CDR3 DNA reads as TGCAGCGTTGAAGACCGAGAGGGGGGGAACTACAATGAGCAGTTCTTC. It is translated as CSVEDREGGNYNEQFF.

V gene TRBV27 combines with J gene TRBJ2-7, with D possibly called TRBD1 or TRBD2 (5 bases each). Germline V CDR1 and CDR2: MNHEY, SMNVEV (reference sequence). Trimming left V 6 bases short and J 4 bases short, with 13 bases between. CDR3 length: 13 amino acids. This CDR3 reads CASSPGPQYEQYF. CDR3 nucleotide sequence: TGTGCCAGCAGCCCGGGACCGCAGTACGAGCAGTACTTC.

V is TRBV6-1 and J is TRBJ2-2; D is perhaps TRBD1 (6 bases). V was pared by 4 bases and J by 1 base, with 13 bases between. The germline gives CDR1 MNHNS, CDR2 SASEGT. This CDR3 is built from 16 residues. Written as DNA, the CDR3 is TGTGCCAGCAGTGGAGCGACAGGACTGAACACCGGGGAGCTGTTTTTT. It is translated as CASSGATGLNTGELFF.

J is TRBJ2-7 and V is TRBV27; possibly TRBD2 for D (5 bases). V lost 7 bases and J lost 0, with 7 bases in between. The CDR3 extends over 12 amino acids. From germline, CDR1 is MNHEY and CDR2 SMNVEV (reference sequence). The CDR3 spells CASTGSSYEQYF. CDR3 bases: TGTGCCAGCACTGGGAGCTCCTACGAGCAGTACTTC.